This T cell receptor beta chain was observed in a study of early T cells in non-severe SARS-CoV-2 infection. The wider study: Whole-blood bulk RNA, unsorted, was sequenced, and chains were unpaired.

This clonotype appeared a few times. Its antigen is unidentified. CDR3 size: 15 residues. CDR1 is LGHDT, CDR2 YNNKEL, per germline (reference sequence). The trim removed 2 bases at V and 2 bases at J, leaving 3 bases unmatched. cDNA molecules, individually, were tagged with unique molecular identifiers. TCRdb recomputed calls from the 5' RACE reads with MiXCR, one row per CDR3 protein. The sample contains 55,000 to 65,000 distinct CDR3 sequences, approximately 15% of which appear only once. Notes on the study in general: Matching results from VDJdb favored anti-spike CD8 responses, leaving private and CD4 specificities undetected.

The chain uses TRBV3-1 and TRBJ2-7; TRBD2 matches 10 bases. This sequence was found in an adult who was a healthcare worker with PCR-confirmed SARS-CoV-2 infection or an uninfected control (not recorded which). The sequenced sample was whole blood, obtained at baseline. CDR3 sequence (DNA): TGTGCCAGCAGCCAAACTAGCGGGAAGACCTACGAGCAGTACTTC. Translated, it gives CASSQTSGKTYEQYF.